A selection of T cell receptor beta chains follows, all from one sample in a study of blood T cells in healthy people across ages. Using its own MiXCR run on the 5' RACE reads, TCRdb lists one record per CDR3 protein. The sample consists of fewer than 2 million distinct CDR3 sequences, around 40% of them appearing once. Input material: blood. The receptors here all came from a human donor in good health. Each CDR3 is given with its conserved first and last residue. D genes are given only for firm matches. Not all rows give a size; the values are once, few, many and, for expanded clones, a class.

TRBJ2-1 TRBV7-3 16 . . CASSLVLPRSYNEQFF TGTGCCAGCAGCTTAGTGTTGCCGCGCTCCTACAATGAGCAGTTCTTC
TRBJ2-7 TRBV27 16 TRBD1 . CASSTLTGPSYNEQYF TGTGCCAGCAGTACCTTGACAGGGCCTTCCTACAATGAGCAGTACTTC
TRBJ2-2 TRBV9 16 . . CASSAQGSAGTGELFF TGTGCCAGCAGCGCACAGGGTTCAGCGGGAACCGGGGAGCTGTTTTTT
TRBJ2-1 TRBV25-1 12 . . CASSRSGSEQFF TGTGCCAGCAGTAGATCCGGTAGTGAGCAGTTCTTC
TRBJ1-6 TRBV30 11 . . CAWRIGSPLHF TGTGCCTGGAGGATAGGTTCACCCCTCCACTTT
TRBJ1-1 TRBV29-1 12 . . CSVERLGTEAFF TGCAGCGTTGAACGGTTAGGGACTGAAGCTTTCTTT
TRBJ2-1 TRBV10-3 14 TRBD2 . CAIRAGGSYNEQFF TGTGCCATCAGGGCGGGGGGCTCCTACAATGAGCAGTTCTTC
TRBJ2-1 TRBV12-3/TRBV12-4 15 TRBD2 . CASTPTSGGRNEQFF TGTGCCAGCACCCCGACTAGCGGGGGGCGAAATGAGCAGTTCTTC
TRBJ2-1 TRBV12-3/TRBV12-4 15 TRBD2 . CASRTGTSAYHEQFF TGTGCCAGCAGAACCGGGACTAGCGCCTATCATGAGCAGTTCTTC
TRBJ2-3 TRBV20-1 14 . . CSASRYPSIDTQYF TGCAGTGCTAGTCGGTACCCTAGCATAGATACGCAGTATTTT
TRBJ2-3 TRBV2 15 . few CASSEDRQLTDTQYF TGTGCCAGCAGTGAAGACCGGCAGCTTACAGATACGCAGTATTTT
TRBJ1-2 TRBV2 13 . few CASNREESYGYTF TGTGCCAGCAACAGGGAAGAGAGCTATGGCTACACCTTC
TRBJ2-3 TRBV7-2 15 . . CASSRRRSGTDTQYF TGTGCCAGCAGTCGCCGTCGGAGCGGAACAGATACGCAGTATTTT
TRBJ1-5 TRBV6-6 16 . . CASSAHLGYSNQPQHF TGTGCCAGCAGTGCCCATCTGGGTTATAGCAATCAGCCCCAGCATTTT
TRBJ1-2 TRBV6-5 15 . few CASSRSSLANYGYTF TGTGCCAGCAGTCGAAGCAGCCTAGCTAACTATGGCTACACCTTC
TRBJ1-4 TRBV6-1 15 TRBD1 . CASAGTGGTNEKLFF TGTGCCAGCGCCGGGACAGGGGGCACTAATGAAAAACTGTTTTTT
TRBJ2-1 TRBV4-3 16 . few CASSPRPTGQDNEQFF TGCGCCAGCAGCCCCCGTCCTACGGGGCAAGACAATGAGCAGTTCTTC
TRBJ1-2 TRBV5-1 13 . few CASSPTDQAGYTF TGCGCCAGCAGCCCTACCGACCAGGCTGGCTACACCTTC
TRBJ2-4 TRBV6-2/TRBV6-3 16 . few CASRPFPGPIIDIQYF TGTGCCAGCAGGCCATTCCCGGGACCCATTATCGACATTCAGTACTTC
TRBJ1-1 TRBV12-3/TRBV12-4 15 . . CASTHWGGGKTEAFF TGTGCCAGCACTCACTGGGGAGGGGGTAAGACTGAAGCTTTCTTT
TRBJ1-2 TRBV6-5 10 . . CATHLYGYTF TGTGCCACACACCTCTATGGCTACACCTTC
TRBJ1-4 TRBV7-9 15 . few CANSPQLNYNEKLFF TGTGCCAACAGCCCCCAGTTGAACTATAATGAAAAACTGTTTTTT
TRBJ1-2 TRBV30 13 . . CAWSVQLGSGYTF TGTGCCTGGAGTGTACAGTTAGGGTCCGGCTACACCTTC
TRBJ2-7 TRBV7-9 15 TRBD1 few CASSGGQDPSYEQYF TGTGCCAGCAGCGGAGGACAGGACCCCTCCTACGAGCAGTACTTC
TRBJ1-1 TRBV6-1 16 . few CASSDMLARSNTEAFF TGTGCCAGCAGTGATATGCTGGCCAGGTCGAACACTGAAGCTTTCTTT
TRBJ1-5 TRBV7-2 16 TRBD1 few CASSQGGGRRGQPQHF TGTGCCAGCAGCCAGGGGGGGGGGCGCCGGGGTCAGCCCCAGCATTTT
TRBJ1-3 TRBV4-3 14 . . CASSQEGWGNTIYF TGCGCCAGCAGCCAAGAGGGCTGGGGAAACACCATATATTTT
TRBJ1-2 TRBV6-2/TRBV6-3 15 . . CASSYSNRQSYGYTF TGTGCCAGCAGTTACTCGAATAGACAGTCTTATGGCTACACCTTC
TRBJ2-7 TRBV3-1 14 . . CASSQSLVTYEQYF TGTGCCAGCAGCCAAAGCCTAGTTACCTACGAGCAGTACTTC
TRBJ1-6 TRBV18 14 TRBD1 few CASSGTGYNSPLHF TGTGCCAGCTCCGGGACAGGATATAATTCACCCCTCCACTTT
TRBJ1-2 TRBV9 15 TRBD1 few CASSAEGQPGYGYTF TGTGCCAGCAGCGCCGAGGGACAGCCCGGCTATGGCTACACCTTC
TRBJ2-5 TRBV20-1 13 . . CSASAGVSYERYF TGCAGTGCTAGTGCTGGTGTGAGCTACGAGCGGTACTTC
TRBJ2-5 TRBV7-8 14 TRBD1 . CASSWGQAMGTQYF TGTGCCAGCAGCTGGGGACAGGCAATGGGAACCCAGTACTTC
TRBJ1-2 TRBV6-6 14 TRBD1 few CASTIAQGGYGYTF TGTGCCAGCACCATTGCTCAGGGGGGGTATGGCTACACCTTC
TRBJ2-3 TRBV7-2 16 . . CASSLGRGSVTDTQYF TGTGCCAGCAGCTTAGGTAGGGGGAGTGTAACAGATACGCAGTATTTT
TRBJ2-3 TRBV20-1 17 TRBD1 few CSARDPALTGGPDTQYF TGCAGTGCTAGAGATCCTGCATTGACAGGGGGTCCAGATACGCAGTATTTT
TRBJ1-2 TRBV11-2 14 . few CASTPGGRAYGYTF TGTGCCAGCACCCCTGGGGGCAGGGCCTATGGCTACACCTTC
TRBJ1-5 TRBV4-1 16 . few CASRHIAGGSNQPQHF TGCGCCAGCAGACATATCGCGGGGGGTAGCAATCAGCCCCAGCATTTT
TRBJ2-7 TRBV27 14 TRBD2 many CASSRLAGRYEQYF TGTGCCAGCAGCCGACTAGCGGGGCGTTACGAGCAGTACTTC
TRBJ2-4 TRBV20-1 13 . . CSAGVGRDNEQYF TGCAGTGCCGGGGTCGGCAGGGACAATGAGCAGTACTTC
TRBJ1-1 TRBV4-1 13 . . CASVPNSNTEAFF TGCGCCAGCGTTCCCAACTCGAACACTGAAGCTTTCTTT